Only a few counts were recorded for the clone carrying this TCR beta chain. Its target is not known. The entry originates in a study of T-cell reconstitution after alpha-beta-depleted transplantation in children. Study conclusions and caveats: By about two months after transplant, alpha-beta T cells reportedly arose from several hundred graft clones that had expanded. When one year had passed after transplant, most T-cell counts and diversity came from newly produced T cells.

Using unique molecular identifiers, the investigators prepared the TCRbeta library. TCRdb itself ran the PCR reads through MiXCR, one entry per CDR3 protein. The repertoire holds almost 500,000 distinct CDR3 sequences, 10% to 13% seen once, with 2% to 2.5% in the top ten. This CDR3 is 13 amino acids long. CDR1 is SGHDT and CDR2 is YYEEEE in the germline V gene. The V gene lost 0 bases and the J gene lost 4 bases, with 7 bases spanning the gap. This specimen was PBMCs, taken before TCRalphabeta/CD19-depleted stem cell transplant. The chain recombines TRBV5-6 with TRBJ2-5; D ambiguous. The sequence was obtained from a child aged 2-15 years with inherited bone marrow failure, due to receive a stem cell transplant. The DNA for the CDR3 is TGTGCCAGCAGCTTGGACCAGCGAGAGACCCAGTACTTC. Protein product: CASSLDQRETQYF.